These T cell receptor beta chains were read from a single sample in a study of cytomegalovirus exposure and HLA in healthy donors. Assay: immunoSEQ multiplex PCR; the TCRdb copy retains only in-frame clones and omits some. The sample lists approximately 160,000 clones, around 90% occurring once. The specimen was PBMCs. The receptor source for this set is a young woman in good health and CMV-seropositive. The CDR3 runs from the conserved cysteine through the conserved F or W. The D gene is left open where the match is weak. Clone sizes are given selectively: once, few, many, or a class where the clone is expanded.

CASSPLLAGGYNEQFF	TGTGCCAGCTCACCACTCCTAGCGGGAGGGTACAATGAGCAGTTCTTC	TRBD2	TRBJ2-1	NA	TRBV18
CASSLQGASHYEQYF	TGTGCCAGCAGCTTGCAGGGCGCAAGCCACTACGAGCAGTACTTC	NA	TRBJ2-7	NA	TRBV5-6
CASSQLAAVGEQYF	TGCGCCAGCAGCCAACTAGCGGCTGTAGGCGAGCAGTACTTC	TRBD2	TRBJ2-7	few	TRBV4-3
CAWITGEAGNTIYF	TGTGCCTGGATCACAGGGGAAGCTGGAAACACCATATATTTT	TRBD1	TRBJ1-3	NA	TRBV30
CASSLVGRDSPYEQYF	TGTGCCAGCAGCTTAGTGGGCCGGGACAGCCCCTACGAGCAGTACTTC	TRBD1	TRBJ2-7	NA	TRBV7-6
CAWSLLANTGELFF	TGTGCCTGGAGTCTTCTAGCGAACACCGGGGAGCTGTTTTTT	NA	TRBJ2-2	NA	TRBV30
CASSSRTGPTSTDTQYF	TGCGCCAGCAGCTCCCGGACAGGCCCTACGAGCACAGATACGCAGTATTTT	TRBD1	TRBJ2-3	NA	TRBV5-1
CASSEPEMRSSYEQYF	TGTGCCAGCAGTGAACCCGAGATGAGGAGCTCCTACGAGCAGTACTTC	NA	TRBJ2-7	NA	TRBV2
CASSPYPQGSTQYF	TGTGCCAGTAGTCCTTATCCTCAGGGTAGTACGCAGTATTTT	NA	TRBJ2-3	NA	TRBV19
CASSLGGAGNTIYF	TGCGCCAGCAGCTTGGGGGGCGCTGGAAACACCATATATTTT	NA	TRBJ1-3	NA	TRBV5-1
CAGSPPTTTQYF	TGTGCCGGCAGCCCACCAACTACCACGCAGTATTTT	NA	TRBJ2-3	NA	TRBV7-2
CASSVDAGETQYF	TGTGCCAGCAGCGTAGACGCGGGGGAGACCCAGTACTTC	NA	TRBJ2-5	few	TRBV9
CASSRGELDSPLHF	TGTGCCAGCAGCCGGGGGGAATTGGATTCACCCCTCCACTTT	NA	TRBJ1-6	NA	TRBV5-4
CASSEGLTYEQYF	TGTGCCAGCAGCGAGGGACTAACCTACGAGCAGTACTTC	TRBD2	TRBJ2-7	NA	TRBV11-2
CASSPGRPALNTEAFF	TGTGCCAGCTCACCGGGCCGACCCGCGCTGAACACTGAAGCTTTCTTT	NA	TRBJ1-1	NA	TRBV18
CATSRGLVYGYTF	TGTGCCACCAGCAGAGGGCTGGTCTATGGCTACACCTTC	NA	TRBJ1-2	NA	TRBV15
CASSIGDYLNEQFF	TGTGCCAGTAGTATAGGAGACTACCTCAATGAGCAGTTCTTC	NA	TRBJ2-1	NA	TRBV19
CASSLVGTTPSTDTQYF	TGTGCCAGCAGCTTAGTGGGGACTACGCCTAGCACAGATACGCAGTATTTT	TRBD2	TRBJ2-3	NA	TRBV11-2
CASSYSGTGAFF	TGTGCCAGCAGTTACTCTGGGACAGGGGCTTTCTTT	TRBD1	TRBJ1-1	NA	TRBV6-5
CASSWTGDSYEQYF	TGTGCCAGCAGTTGGACAGGGGACTCCTACGAGCAGTACTTC	TRBD1	TRBJ2-7	medium-sized	TRBV27
CASSQVTGTVTLAGVDTGELFF	TGCGCCAGCAGCCAAGTCACCGGGACAGTGACTCTAGCGGGAGTGGACACCGGGGAGCTGTTTTTT	TRBD2	TRBJ2-2	once	TRBV4-3
CASSAYRSSRSPLHF	TGTGCCAGCAGCGCCTACAGGAGCTCTCGTTCACCCCTCCACTTT	NA	TRBJ1-6	NA	TRBV7-6
CASSGTGVSYEQYF	TGTGCCAGCAGTGGGACAGGGGTCTCCTACGAGCAGTACTTC	TRBD1	TRBJ2-7	NA	TRBV27
CASSLARDSGNTIYF	TGCGCCAGCAGCTTGGCCCGGGACTCTGGAAACACCATATATTTT	NA	TRBJ1-3	NA	TRBV5-1
CAISVGGARANTEAFF	TGTGCCATCAGTGTGGGGGGAGCCCGAGCCAACACTGAAGCTTTCTTT	NA	TRBJ1-1	NA	TRBV10-3
CASKYGSNQPQHF	TGTGCCAGCAAATACGGTAGCAATCAGCCCCAGCATTTT	NA	TRBJ1-5	few	TRBV2
CASSLTHATDTQYF	TGTGCCAGCAGTTTAACCCATGCGACAGATACGCAGTATTTT	NA	TRBJ2-3	NA	TRBV28
CASSLEVGEYTF	TGTGCCAGCAGCTTAGAGGTCGGAGAGTACACCTTC	NA	TRBJ1-2	NA	TRBV7-9
CASSLEPSGLAGSYEQYF	TGTGCCAGCAGCCTCGAGCCCTCGGGACTAGCGGGGTCCTACGAGCAGTACTTC	TRBD2	TRBJ2-7	NA	TRBV14
CASSLGTENTEAFF	TGTGCCAGCAGTTTGGGGACAGAGAACACTGAAGCTTTCTTT	TRBD1	TRBJ1-1	NA	TRBV27
CASSLFRTGFYGYTF	TGTGCCAGCAGTTTGTTTCGGACAGGATTTTATGGCTACACCTTC	TRBD1	TRBJ1-2	once	TRBV28
CASSYLAPSYEQYF	TGTGCCAGCAGTTATCTGGCCCCCTCCTACGAGCAGTACTTC	NA	TRBJ2-7	NA	TRBV28
CASSQTGTPSNEKLFF	TGCGCCAGCAGCCAAACCGGGACACCCAGCAATGAAAAACTGTTTTTT	NA	TRBJ1-4	NA	TRBV4-1
CASSLTGRWTEGQPQHF	TGTGCCAGCAGCTTAACAGGGAGATGGACCGAGGGCCAGCCCCAGCATTTT	NA	TRBJ1-5	once	TRBV7-7
CASSTGQGEYEQYF	TGTGCCAGCAGCACGGGACAGGGGGAATACGAGCAGTACTTC	TRBD1	TRBJ2-7	NA	TRBV5-4
CASSLVRSSYNEQFF	TGTGCCAGCAGCCTGGTAAGGAGCTCCTACAATGAGCAGTTCTTC	NA	TRBJ2-1	NA	TRBV5-6
CASSIDRSMNYGYTF	TGTGCCAGCAGCATAGACAGGTCTATGAACTATGGCTACACCTTC	NA	TRBJ1-2	NA	TRBV7-9
CATSRVTEAFF	TGTGCCACCAGCAGAGTAACTGAAGCTTTCTTT	NA	TRBJ1-1	few	TRBV15
CASSPLPGGTQYF	TGCGCCAGCAGCCCCTTACCCGGGGGTACGCAGTATTTT	NA	TRBJ2-3	NA	TRBV4-1
CASSLAGPGANVLTF	TGTGCCAGCAGCTTAGCGGGGCCTGGGGCCAACGTCCTGACTTTC	NA	TRBJ2-6	NA	TRBV7-9
CASSIPGQGPGYNYGYTF	TGTGCCAGCAGCATCCCGGGACAGGGCCCCGGATATAACTATGGCTACACCTTC	TRBD1	TRBJ1-2	NA	TRBV7-2
CAWSVEGNQPQHF	TGTGCCTGGAGTGTAGAGGGCAATCAGCCCCAGCATTTT	NA	TRBJ1-5	NA	TRBV30
CASSLAGGPVQYF	TGCGCCAGCAGCTTGGCCGGGGGGCCGGTTCAATACTTC	NA	TRBJ2-7	NA	TRBV5-1